This TCR beta chain was sequenced during a study of early T cells in non-severe SARS-CoV-2 infection. TCRdb ran MiXCR on the 5' RACE reads and lists one entry per CDR3 protein. The data show tens of thousands of distinct CDR3 sequences, around 9.3% seen once. CDR1 KGHSH and CDR2 LQKENI come from the germline V gene. This CDR3 region has 15 residues. Losses at the gene ends were 1 base for V and 6 bases for J; bases not matched to a gene: 6. This clonotype was seen a few times. The rearrangement links TRBV18 to TRBJ1-1; 9 bases are shared with TRBD1. Sequences were obtained from whole blood. This clonotype was obtained from an adult who was a healthcare worker with PCR-confirmed SARS-CoV-2 infection or an uninfected control (not recorded which). The CDR3 DNA reads as TGTGCCAGCTCACCACTCGGGACAGGGAGCCCTGAAGCTTTCTTT. Protein: CASSPLGTGSPEAFF.